The 2 T cell receptor beta chains below all came from one sample that was sequenced in a study of siplizumab effects on memory and regulatory T cells. The method was immunoSEQ multiplex PCR; TCRdb's version includes in-frame clones alone and lacks a portion of them. The table records 100,000 or so clones, 75% to 95% of them present only once. The sample was CD4+ T cells sorted from blood. The receptors originated from a human donor in good health.

The chain has TRBV12-5 and TRBJ1-3, with 8 nucleotides matching TRBD1. Germline CDR1 and CDR2: LGHNT and FRNRAP. This CDR3 is 21 amino acids long. V was clipped by 1 base and J by 0 bases; unmatched bases: 17. This CDR3 is CASGLASKGTGYYSSGNTIYF. CDR3 sequence (DNA): TGTGCTAGTGGTTTGGCCTCTAAAGGGACAGGCTACTACTCCTCTGGAAACACCATATATTTT.

The genes are TRBV6-5 and TRBJ1-4; D is perhaps TRBD1 (6 bases). Germline V lookup: CDR1 MNHEY, CDR2 SVGAGI. Trimming pared 0 bases from V and 8 bases from J, leaving 16 bases between. This CDR3 has 16 amino acids. Here the CDR3 DNA reads TGTGCCAGCAGTTACTCGAGTTCAGGGGCGCGGGAAAAACTGTTTTTT. It codes for CASSYSSSGAREKLFF.